This TCR beta chain was observed in a study of multiple sclerosis patients with progressive multifocal leukoencephalopathy. This clone was recorded once. Assay: immunoSEQ multiplex PCR; the TCRdb copy retains only in-frame clones and omits some. Among about 30,000 clones listed, more than 85% were seen once. Time point: before natalizumab initiation. Germline-derived CDR1 and CDR2 are MNHNS and SASEGT. The CDR3 is 13 residues long. V trimming: 5 bases; J trimming: 6 bases; junction bases outside the gene matches: 4. The sequenced sample consisted of PBMCs. This chain joins TRBV6-1 and TRBJ2-1; 7 bases fit TRBD1. This TCR was sampled from a man between 25 and 39 years old with multiple sclerosis. The CDR3 coding sequence is TGTGCCAGCAGTCGGGACAGTTTCAATGAGCAGTTCTTC. This gives the protein CASSRDSFNEQFF.